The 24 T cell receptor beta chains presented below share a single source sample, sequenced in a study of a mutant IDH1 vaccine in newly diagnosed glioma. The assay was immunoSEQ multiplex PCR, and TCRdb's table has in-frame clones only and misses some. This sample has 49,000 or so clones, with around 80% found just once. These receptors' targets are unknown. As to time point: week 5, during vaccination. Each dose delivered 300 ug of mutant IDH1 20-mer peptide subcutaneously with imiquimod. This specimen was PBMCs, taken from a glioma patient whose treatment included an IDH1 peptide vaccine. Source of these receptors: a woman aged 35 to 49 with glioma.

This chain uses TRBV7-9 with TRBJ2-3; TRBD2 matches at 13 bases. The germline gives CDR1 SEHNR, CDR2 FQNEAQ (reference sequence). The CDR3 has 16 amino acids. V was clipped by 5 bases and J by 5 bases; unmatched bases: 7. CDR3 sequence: CASSVRLAGGRDTQYF. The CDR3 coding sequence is TGTGCCAGCAGCGTCCGACTAGCGGGGGGACGAGATACGCAGTATTTT.

The CDR3 loop reads CSAREIDTQYF. DNA of the CDR3: TGCAGTGCTAGAGAGATAGATACGCAGTATTTT. The chain employs TRBV20-1 and TRBJ2-3; D gene unclear. Germline V gene sequence: CDR1 DFQATT, CDR2 SNEGSKA (reference sequence). Trimming removed 0 bases from V and 5 bases from J, with 3 bases in between. The CDR3 length is 11 residues.

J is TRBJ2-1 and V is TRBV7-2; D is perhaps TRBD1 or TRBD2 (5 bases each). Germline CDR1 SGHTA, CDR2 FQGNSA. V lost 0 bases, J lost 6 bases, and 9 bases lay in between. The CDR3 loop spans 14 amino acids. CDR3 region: CASSLAGVLNEQFF. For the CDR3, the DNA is TGTGCCAGCAGCTTAGCGGGGGTCCTCAATGAGCAGTTCTTC.

CDR3 residues: CASSVGLALEAFF. In DNA, the CDR3 is TGTGCCAGTAGTGTCGGACTTGCCCTAGAAGCTTTCTTT. V and J are TRBV19 and TRBJ1-1; D is ambiguous. Germline V CDR1 and CDR2: LNHDA, SQIVND (reference sequence). This CDR3 contains 13 residues. Trimming took off 5 bases at V and 8 bases at J, with 15 bases between the two ends.

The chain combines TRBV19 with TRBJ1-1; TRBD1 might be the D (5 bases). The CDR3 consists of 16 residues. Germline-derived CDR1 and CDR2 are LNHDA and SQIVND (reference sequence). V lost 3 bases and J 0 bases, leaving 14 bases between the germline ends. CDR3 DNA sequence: TGTGCCAGTAGTATCGCCAGACAGTTCATGAACACTGAAGCTTTCTTT. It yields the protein CASSIARQFMNTEAFF.

The CDR3 nucleotides read TGTGCCAGCAGTTACTCGGGACAGGGGAAGGGTGGCTACACCTTC. Translated, it gives CASSYSGQGKGGYTF. The genes are TRBV6-6 and TRBJ1-2, with 10 nucleotides matching TRBD1. Germline values: CDR1 MNHNY, CDR2 SVGAGI (reference sequence). The CDR3 is 15 amino acids. V dropped 0 bases and J dropped 7; count of bases not matched to a gene: 5.

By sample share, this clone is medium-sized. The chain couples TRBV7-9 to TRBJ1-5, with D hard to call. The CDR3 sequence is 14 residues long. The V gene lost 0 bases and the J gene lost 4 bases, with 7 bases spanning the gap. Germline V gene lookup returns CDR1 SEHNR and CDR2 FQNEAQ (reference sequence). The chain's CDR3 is CASSLAGENQPQHF. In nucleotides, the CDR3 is TGTGCCAGCAGCTTAGCCGGGGAGAATCAGCCCCAGCATTTT. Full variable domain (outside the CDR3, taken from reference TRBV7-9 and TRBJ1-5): DTGVSQNPRHKITKRGQNVTFRCDPISEHNRLYWYRQTLGQGPEFLTYFQNEAQLEKSRLLSDRFSAERPKGSFSTLEIQRTEQGDSAMYLCASSLAGENQPQHFGDGTRLSIL.

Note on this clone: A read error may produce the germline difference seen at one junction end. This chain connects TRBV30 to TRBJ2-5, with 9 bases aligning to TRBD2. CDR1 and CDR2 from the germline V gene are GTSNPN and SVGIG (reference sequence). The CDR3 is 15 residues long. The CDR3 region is CARSVGGGAVETQYF. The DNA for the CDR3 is TGTGCCCGGAGTGTCGGCGGGGGGGCGGTCGAGACCCAGTACTTC.

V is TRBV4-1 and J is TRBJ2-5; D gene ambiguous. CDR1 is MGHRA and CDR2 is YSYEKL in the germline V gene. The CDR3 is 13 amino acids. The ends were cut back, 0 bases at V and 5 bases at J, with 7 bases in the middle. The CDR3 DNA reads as TGCGCCAGCAGCCAAGATAAGCAGGAGACCCAGTACTTC. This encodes CASSQDKQETQYF.

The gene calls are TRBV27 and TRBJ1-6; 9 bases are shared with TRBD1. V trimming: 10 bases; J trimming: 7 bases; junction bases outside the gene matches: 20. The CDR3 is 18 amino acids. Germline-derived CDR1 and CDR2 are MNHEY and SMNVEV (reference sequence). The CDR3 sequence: CATRTGTGLKRRNSPLHF. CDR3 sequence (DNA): TGTGCCACGCGGACCGGGACAGGGCTCAAAAGAAGGAATTCACCCCTCCACTTT.

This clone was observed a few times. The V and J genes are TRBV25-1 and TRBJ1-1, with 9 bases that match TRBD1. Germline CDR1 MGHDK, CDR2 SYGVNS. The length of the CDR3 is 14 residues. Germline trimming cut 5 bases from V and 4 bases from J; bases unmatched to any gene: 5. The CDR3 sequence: CASSRTGAGTEAFF. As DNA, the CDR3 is TGTGCCAGCAGTCGGACAGGGGCAGGCACTGAAGCTTTCTTT. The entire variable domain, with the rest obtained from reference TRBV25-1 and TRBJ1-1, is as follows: EADIYQTPRYLVIGTGKKITLECSQTMGHDKMYWYQQDPGMELHLIHYSYGVNSTEKGDLSSESTVSRIRTEHFPLTLESARPSHTSQYLCASSRTGAGTEAFFGQGTRLTVV.

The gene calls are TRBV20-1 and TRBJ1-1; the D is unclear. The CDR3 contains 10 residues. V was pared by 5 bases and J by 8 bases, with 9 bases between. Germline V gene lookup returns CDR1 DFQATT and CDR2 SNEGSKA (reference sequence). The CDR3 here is CSAGRVEAFF. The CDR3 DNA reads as TGCAGTGCTGGGAGGGTAGAAGCTTTCTTT.

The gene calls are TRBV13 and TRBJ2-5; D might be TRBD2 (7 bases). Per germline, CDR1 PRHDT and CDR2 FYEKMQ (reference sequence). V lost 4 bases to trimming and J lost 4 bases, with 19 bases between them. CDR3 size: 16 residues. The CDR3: CASSSGGRAGRETQYF. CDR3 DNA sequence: TGTGCCAGCAGCTCGGGGGGCAGGGCGGGGAGAGAGACCCAGTACTTC.

CDR3 loop: CSGQVTEQFF. The CDR3 nucleotides are TGCAGCGGGCAGGTCACGGAGCAGTTCTTC. The chain is built from TRBV29-1 and TRBJ2-1; D unresolved. Germline assignment: CDR1 SQVTM and CDR2 ANQGSEA. The CDR3 covers 10 residues. Trimming removed 7 bases from V and 10 bases from J, with 11 bases in between.

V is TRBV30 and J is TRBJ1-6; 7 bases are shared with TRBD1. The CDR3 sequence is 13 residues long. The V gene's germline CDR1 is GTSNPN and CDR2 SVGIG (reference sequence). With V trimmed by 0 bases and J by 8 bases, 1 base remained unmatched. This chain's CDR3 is CAWSVQGDSPLHF. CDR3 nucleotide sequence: TGTGCCTGGAGTGTCCAGGGGGATTCACCCCTCCACTTT.

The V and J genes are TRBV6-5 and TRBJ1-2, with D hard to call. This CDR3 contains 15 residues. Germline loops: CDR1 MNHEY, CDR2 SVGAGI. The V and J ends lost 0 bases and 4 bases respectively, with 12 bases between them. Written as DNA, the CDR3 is TGTGCCAGCAGTTACTCTCCAGACTCCCTCTATGGCTACACCTTC. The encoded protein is CASSYSPDSLYGYTF.

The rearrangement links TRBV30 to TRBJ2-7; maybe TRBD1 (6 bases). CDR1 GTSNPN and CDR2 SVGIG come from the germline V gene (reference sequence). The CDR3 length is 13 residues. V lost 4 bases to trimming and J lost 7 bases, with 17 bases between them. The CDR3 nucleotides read TGTGCCTGGACTCCCTACAGGGTGGGAGAGCAGTACTTC. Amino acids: CAWTPYRVGEQYF.

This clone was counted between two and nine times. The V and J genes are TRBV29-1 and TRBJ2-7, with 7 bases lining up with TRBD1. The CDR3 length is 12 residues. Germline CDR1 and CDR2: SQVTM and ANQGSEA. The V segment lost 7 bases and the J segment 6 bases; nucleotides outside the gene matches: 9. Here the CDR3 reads CSAGQAQSEQYF. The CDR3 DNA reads TGCAGCGCCGGACAGGCCCAATCCGAGCAGTACTTC.

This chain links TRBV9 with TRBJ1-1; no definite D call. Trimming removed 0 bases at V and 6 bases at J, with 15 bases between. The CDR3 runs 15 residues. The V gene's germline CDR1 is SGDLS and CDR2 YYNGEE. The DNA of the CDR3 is TGTGCCAGCAGCGTAGGGCGGGGTGGAACGGCTGAAGCTTTCTTT. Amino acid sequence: CASSVGRGGTAEAFF.

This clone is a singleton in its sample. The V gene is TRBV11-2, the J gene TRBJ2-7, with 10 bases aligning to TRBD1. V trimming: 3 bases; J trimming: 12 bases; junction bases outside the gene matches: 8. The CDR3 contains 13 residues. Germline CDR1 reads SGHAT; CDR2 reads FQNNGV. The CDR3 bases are TGTGCCAGCAGCTTGGCGGGCCGGGACAGGGGGTACTTC. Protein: CASSLAGRDRGYF.

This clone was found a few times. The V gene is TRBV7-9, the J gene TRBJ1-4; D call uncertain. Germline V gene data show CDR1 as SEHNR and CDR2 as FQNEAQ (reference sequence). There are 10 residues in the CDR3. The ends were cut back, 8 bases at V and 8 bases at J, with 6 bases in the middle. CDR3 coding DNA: TGTGCCAGCGGAGGGGAAAAACTGTTTTTT. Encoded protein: CASGGEKLFF.

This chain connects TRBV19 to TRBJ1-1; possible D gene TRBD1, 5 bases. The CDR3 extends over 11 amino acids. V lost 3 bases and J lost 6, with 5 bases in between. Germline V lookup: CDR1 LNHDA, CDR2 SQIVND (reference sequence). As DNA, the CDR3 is TGTGCCAGTAGTATGGGGGCTGAAGCTTTCTTT. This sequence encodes CASSMGAEAFF.

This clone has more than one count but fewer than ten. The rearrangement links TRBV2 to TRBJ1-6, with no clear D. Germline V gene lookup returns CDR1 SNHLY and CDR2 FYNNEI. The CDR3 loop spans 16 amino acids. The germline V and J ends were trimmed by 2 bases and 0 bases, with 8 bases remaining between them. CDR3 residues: CASSESRVSYNSPLHF. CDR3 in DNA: TGTGCCAGCAGTGAATCACGGGTCTCCTATAATTCACCCCTCCACTTT.

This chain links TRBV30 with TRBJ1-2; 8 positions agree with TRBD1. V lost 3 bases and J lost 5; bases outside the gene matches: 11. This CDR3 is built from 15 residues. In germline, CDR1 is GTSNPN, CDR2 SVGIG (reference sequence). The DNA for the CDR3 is TGTGCCTGGAGCGTAGGGACAGGTTCGGTGTATGGCTACACCTTC. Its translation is CAWSVGTGSVYGYTF.